This is a list of T cell receptor beta chains from one sample in a study of OX40 agonist ivuxolimab in advanced cancers. Profiling relied on immunoSEQ multiplex PCR, and the TCRdb table lists in-frame clones only, not all of them. The sample has 50,000 to 65,000 clones, 70% to 90% seen once; the top ten hold 0.75%. The sample consisted of CD4+ or CD8+ T cells sorted from blood, taken in a trial of the OX40 agonist ivuxolimab. The receptors originated from an adult with an advanced solid tumor such as melanoma, head and neck, liver or kidney cancer. Each CDR3 is given with its conserved first and last residue. A D gene is named only where the DNA matches it firmly. Size values are once, few and many counts, or a class for expanded clones, and some rows have none.

J gene: TRBJ2-7; D gene: -; V gene: TRBV5-1; clone size: -; CDR3 protein: CASSLGQGNAYEQYF; CDR3 DNA: TGCGCCAGCAGCTTGGGGCAGGGGAATGCCTACGAGCAGTACTTC
J gene: TRBJ2-2; D gene: TRBD2; V gene: TRBV5-1; clone size: -; CDR3 protein: CASSLRAGGNTGELFF; CDR3 DNA: TGCGCCAGCAGCTTGAGAGCGGGGGGAAACACCGGGGAGCTGTTTTTT
J gene: TRBJ2-7; D gene: -; V gene: TRBV6-5; clone size: -; CDR3 protein: CASSSGPREQYF; CDR3 DNA: TGTGCCAGCAGTTCAGGGCCTCGGGAGCAGTACTTC
J gene: TRBJ2-1; D gene: -; V gene: TRBV6-5; clone size: -; CDR3 protein: CASRGDGSSYNEQFF; CDR3 DNA: TGTGCCAGCAGAGGGGACGGATCCTCCTACAATGAGCAGTTCTTC
J gene: TRBJ1-1; D gene: -; V gene: TRBV11-2; clone size: medium-sized; CDR3 protein: CASSLEFGRKNTEAFF; CDR3 DNA: TGTGCCAGCAGCTTAGAGTTTGGCAGAAAGAACACTGAAGCTTTCTTT
J gene: TRBJ2-3; D gene: TRBD2; V gene: TRBV7-6; clone size: -; CDR3 protein: CASSLWGGNGTDTQYF; CDR3 DNA: TGTGCCAGCAGCTTGTGGGGGGGGAACGGCACAGATACGCAGTATTTT
J gene: TRBJ1-2; D gene: TRBD1; V gene: TRBV10-3; clone size: -; CDR3 protein: CAISEGTEYGYTF; CDR3 DNA: TGTGCCATCAGTGAGGGGACAGAGTATGGCTACACCTTC
J gene: TRBJ1-5; D gene: -; V gene: TRBV7-2; clone size: -; CDR3 protein: CASSLGDNGPSFNQPQHF; CDR3 DNA: TGTGCCAGCAGCTTAGGGGACAACGGACCTTCCTTTAATCAGCCCCAGCATTTT
J gene: TRBJ2-3; D gene: -; V gene: TRBV5-1; clone size: -; CDR3 protein: CASSLDRSGDTQYF; CDR3 DNA: TGCGCCAGCAGCTTGGATAGGAGTGGAGATACGCAGTATTTT
J gene: TRBJ2-7; D gene: -; V gene: TRBV6-1; clone size: -; CDR3 protein: CASREGGSSYEQYF; CDR3 DNA: TGTGCCAGCAGGGAAGGGGGGAGCTCCTACGAGCAGTACTTC
J gene: TRBJ2-7; D gene: -; V gene: TRBV9; clone size: once; CDR3 protein: CASSPGGGSSYEQYF; CDR3 DNA: TGTGCCAGCAGCCCAGGGGGAGGGAGCTCCTACGAGCAGTACTTC
J gene: TRBJ2-3; D gene: -; V gene: TRBV7-2; clone size: -; CDR3 protein: CASSRVDTQYF; CDR3 DNA: TGTGCCAGCAGCCGGGTTGATACGCAGTATTTT
J gene: TRBJ1-1; D gene: TRBD1; V gene: TRBV5-1; clone size: -; CDR3 protein: CASSRRGLETEAFF; CDR3 DNA: TGCGCCAGCAGCCGCAGGGGGCTCGAGACTGAAGCTTTCTTT
J gene: TRBJ2-1; D gene: -; V gene: TRBV11-3; clone size: -; CDR3 protein: CASSLGGPRSNNEQFF; CDR3 DNA: TGTGCCAGCAGCTTAGGGGGGCCCCGTTCTAACAATGAGCAGTTCTTC
J gene: TRBJ2-1; D gene: TRBD1; V gene: TRBV19; clone size: -; CDR3 protein: CASWDRGPYNEQFF; CDR3 DNA: TGTGCCAGTTGGGACAGGGGACCCTACAATGAGCAGTTCTTC
J gene: TRBJ2-1; D gene: -; V gene: TRBV10-3; clone size: -; CDR3 protein: CAITARGNEQFF; CDR3 DNA: TGTGCCATCACCGCCCGGGGCAATGAGCAGTTCTTC
J gene: TRBJ2-5; D gene: -; V gene: TRBV11-3; clone size: few; CDR3 protein: CASSGTAGQETQYF; CDR3 DNA: TGTGCCAGCAGCGGGACAGCGGGCCAAGAGACCCAGTACTTC
J gene: TRBJ2-1; D gene: TRBD2; V gene: TRBV9; clone size: once; CDR3 protein: CASSVRGESYNEQFF; CDR3 DNA: TGTGCCAGCAGCGTCCGGGGGGAATCCTACAATGAGCAGTTCTTC
J gene: TRBJ1-6; D gene: TRBD1; V gene: TRBV4-1; clone size: few; CDR3 protein: CASSPGGLPNSPLHF; CDR3 DNA: TGCGCCAGCAGCCCAGGGGGACTGCCGAATTCACCCCTCCACTTT
J gene: TRBJ2-1; D gene: -; V gene: TRBV27; clone size: -; CDR3 protein: CASSLDGEQFF; CDR3 DNA: TGTGCCAGCAGTTTAGATGGTGAGCAGTTCTTC
J gene: TRBJ2-3; D gene: TRBD2; V gene: TRBV19; clone size: -; CDR3 protein: CATQRSGVASTDTQYF; CDR3 DNA: TGTGCCACCCAAAGAAGCGGGGTCGCTAGCACAGATACGCAGTATTTT
J gene: TRBJ2-4; D gene: TRBD1; V gene: TRBV6-5; clone size: once; CDR3 protein: CASSYDRVRNIQYF; CDR3 DNA: TGTGCCAGCAGTTACGACAGGGTGAGGAACATTCAGTACTTC
J gene: TRBJ1-2; D gene: TRBD1; V gene: TRBV10-3; clone size: few; CDR3 protein: CAISDSLGQGENGYTF; CDR3 DNA: TGTGCCATCAGTGATAGTCTTGGACAGGGGGAAAATGGCTACACCTTC
J gene: TRBJ1-5; D gene: TRBD1; V gene: TRBV19; clone size: few; CDR3 protein: CASTGQRNQPQHF; CDR3 DNA: TGTGCCAGTACGGGACAGCGCAATCAGCCCCAGCATTTT
J gene: TRBJ2-1; D gene: -; V gene: TRBV7-5; clone size: -; CDR3 protein: CARSLGANEQFF; CDR3 DNA: TGTGCCAGAAGCTTAGGGGCCAATGAGCAGTTCTTC
J gene: TRBJ1-4; D gene: TRBD1; V gene: TRBV19; clone size: -; CDR3 protein: CASSPRDSNEKLFF; CDR3 DNA: TGTGCCAGTAGTCCCAGGGACAGTAATGAAAAACTGTTTTTT
J gene: TRBJ1-5; D gene: -; V gene: TRBV28; clone size: -; CDR3 protein: CASSLAGGLNQPQHF; CDR3 DNA: TGTGCCAGCAGTTTAGCCGGCGGATTAAATCAGCCCCAGCATTTT
J gene: TRBJ1-1; D gene: -; V gene: TRBV19; clone size: -; CDR3 protein: CASSIMGSNTEAFF; CDR3 DNA: TGTGCCAGTAGTATTATGGGATCGAACACTGAAGCTTTCTTT
J gene: TRBJ2-5; D gene: -; V gene: TRBV10-3; clone size: once; CDR3 protein: CAISERKGGGQETQYF; CDR3 DNA: TGTGCCATCAGTGAACGTAAGGGAGGGGGCCAAGAGACCCAGTACTTC
J gene: TRBJ2-2; D gene: TRBD2; V gene: TRBV6-5; clone size: -; CDR3 protein: CASGGGTDTGELFF; CDR3 DNA: TGTGCCAGCGGGGGGGGTACAGACACCGGGGAGCTGTTTTTT
J gene: TRBJ2-7; D gene: -; V gene: TRBV5-4; clone size: -; CDR3 protein: CASSLGAGGYEQYF; CDR3 DNA: TGTGCCAGCAGCTTAGGGGCAGGCGGTTACGAGCAGTACTTC
J gene: TRBJ2-1; D gene: TRBD2; V gene: TRBV6-1; clone size: -; CDR3 protein: CASSEELAGVYNEQFF; CDR3 DNA: TGTGCCAGCAGTGAGGAGCTAGCGGGGGTCTACAATGAGCAGTTCTTC
J gene: TRBJ2-7; D gene: TRBD1; V gene: TRBV5-1; clone size: -; CDR3 protein: CASSPAGGRPREQYF; CDR3 DNA: TGCGCCAGCAGCCCGGCAGGGGGCCGTCCGAGGGAGCAGTACTTC
J gene: TRBJ2-6; D gene: TRBD2; V gene: TRBV7-3; clone size: few; CDR3 protein: CASSAWEGSGANVLTF; CDR3 DNA: TGTGCCAGCAGCGCCTGGGAGGGCTCTGGGGCCAACGTCCTGACTTTC
J gene: TRBJ1-5; D gene: -; V gene: TRBV4-1; clone size: -; CDR3 protein: CASSQEPLNQPQHF; CDR3 DNA: TGCGCCAGCAGCCAAGAACCACTGAATCAGCCCCAGCATTTT